This note documents a single T cell receptor beta chain sequence. This record belongs to a study of beta chain features in type 1 diabetes. Study context: Healthy donors and patients showed comparable age, gender and cell yields.

This CDR3 is 16 amino acids long. V was shortened by 3 bases and J by 6 bases, with 15 bases between the two germline ends. In germline, CDR1 is LGHNA, CDR2 YNFKEQ. Expressed TCRB transcripts were sequenced after all isolated RNA was converted to cDNA. Assay: immunoSEQ multiplex PCR; the TCRdb copy retains only in-frame clones and omits some. The table lists fewer than 550,000 clones, 9.5% to 12% of them singletons. This sequence joins TRBV4-2 and TRBJ1-6; no firm D call. What was sequenced was naive CD4+ T cells from blood. This TCR was recovered from a woman under 30 in good health. In nucleotides, the CDR3 is TGTGCCAGCAGCCAGGAAACAGTAGTCTTTAATTCACCCCTCCACTTT. Protein sequence: CASSQETVVFNSPLHF.